The rows below give T cell receptor beta chains drawn from one sample of a study of STAT5B mutations in CD4+ large granular lymphocyte leukemia. TCRdb's table, derived via immunoSEQ multiplex PCR, lists solely in-frame clones and lacks some. The repertoire consists of about 34,000 clones, with about three quarters occurring once and the leading ten covering 2% to 3%. The material sequenced was CD4+ T cells from blood buffy coats. The source is a human donor in good health. The CDR3 runs from the conserved cysteine through the conserved F or W. A D gene is named only where the DNA matches it firmly. Clone size is stated in some rows and not others, as once, few, many or a class when expanded.

d_call: TRBD1
clone_size: .
j_call: TRBJ1-1
v_call: TRBV5-1
cdr3_aa: CASSRGTGNMNTEAFF
cdr3_nt: TGCGCCAGCAGCCGTGGGACAGGGAACATGAACACTGAAGCTTTCTTT

d_call: TRBD2
clone_size: .
j_call: TRBJ2-3
v_call: TRBV2
cdr3_aa: CASRESSGRGTDTQYF
cdr3_nt: TGTGCCAGCAGGGAATCTAGCGGGAGGGGCACAGATACGCAGTATTTT

d_call: TRBD1
clone_size: once
j_call: TRBJ1-1
v_call: TRBV27
cdr3_aa: CASNPRPGQASAFF
cdr3_nt: TGTGCCAGCAATCCGAGACCAGGACAGGCCTCTGCTTTCTTT

d_call: .
clone_size: .
j_call: TRBJ1-3
v_call: TRBV10-2
cdr3_aa: CASSEGSSGNTIYF
cdr3_nt: TGCGCCAGCAGTGAAGGCAGCTCTGGAAACACCATATATTTT

d_call: .
clone_size: .
j_call: TRBJ1-1
v_call: TRBV11-1
cdr3_aa: CASSSSGLNTEAFF
cdr3_nt: TGTGCCAGCAGCTCGTCCGGACTAAACACTGAAGCTTTCTTT

d_call: .
clone_size: .
j_call: TRBJ2-2
v_call: TRBV6-4
cdr3_aa: CASSGGQRTGELFF
cdr3_nt: TGTGCCAGCAGTGGGGGACAACGAACCGGGGAGCTGTTTTTT

d_call: .
clone_size: .
j_call: TRBJ1-3
v_call: TRBV29-1
cdr3_aa: CSVEVGNTIYF
cdr3_nt: TGCAGCGTTGAAGTGGGAAACACCATATATTTT

d_call: .
clone_size: .
j_call: TRBJ1-4
v_call: TRBV6-1
cdr3_aa: CASSEGGTNEKLFF
cdr3_nt: TGTGCCAGCAGTGAGGGCGGCACTAATGAAAAACTGTTTTTT

d_call: .
clone_size: .
j_call: TRBJ2-5
v_call: TRBV19
cdr3_aa: CASNLGVGETQYF
cdr3_nt: TGTGCCAGTAACCTTGGGGTTGGGGAGACCCAGTACTTC

d_call: .
clone_size: .
j_call: TRBJ2-3
v_call: TRBV11-2
cdr3_aa: CASSLPLGKTSTDTQYF
cdr3_nt: TGTGCCAGCAGCCTCCCGTTAGGGAAAACTAGCACAGATACGCAGTATTTT

d_call: .
clone_size: .
j_call: TRBJ1-2
v_call: TRBV6-1
cdr3_aa: CASSESGNYGYTF
cdr3_nt: TGTGCCAGCAGTGAATCGGGGAACTATGGCTACACCTTC

d_call: .
clone_size: once
j_call: TRBJ2-1
v_call: TRBV11-1
cdr3_aa: CASSARVALITNEQFF
cdr3_nt: TGTGCCAGCAGCGCCCGAGTCGCACTGATAACGAATGAGCAGTTCTTC

d_call: .
clone_size: once
j_call: TRBJ2-2
v_call: TRBV5-1
cdr3_aa: CASSRDLNTGELFF
cdr3_nt: TGCGCCAGCAGTCGTGACTTAAACACCGGGGAGCTGTTTTTT

d_call: .
clone_size: few
j_call: TRBJ1-1
v_call: TRBV29-1
cdr3_aa: CSYQGGGNTEAFF
cdr3_nt: TGCAGCTACCAGGGTGGGGGGAACACTGAAGCTTTCTTT

d_call: .
clone_size: few
j_call: TRBJ1-5
v_call: TRBV30
cdr3_aa: CAFGGEINQPQHF
cdr3_nt: TGTGCGTTCGGTGGAGAGATCAATCAGCCCCAGCATTTT

d_call: .
clone_size: .
j_call: TRBJ1-1
v_call: TRBV7-9
cdr3_aa: CASSLWGVGQPNTEAFF
cdr3_nt: TGTGCCAGCAGCTTATGGGGGGTAGGTCAGCCGAACACTGAAGCTTTCTTT

d_call: TRBD1
clone_size: .
j_call: TRBJ2-2
v_call: TRBV10-2
cdr3_aa: CASRQGASGELFF
cdr3_nt: TGCGCCAGCCGACAGGGGGCGTCCGGGGAGCTGTTTTTT

d_call: TRBD1
clone_size: once
j_call: TRBJ1-4
v_call: TRBV19
cdr3_aa: CASSQQGAGVDEKLFF
cdr3_nt: TGTGCCAGTAGTCAACAGGGGGCGGGTGTGGATGAAAAACTGTTTTTT

d_call: .
clone_size: .
j_call: TRBJ2-7
v_call: TRBV7-2
cdr3_aa: CASSLAGGEQYF
cdr3_nt: TGTGCCAGCAGCTTAGCGGGGGGCGAGCAGTACTTC

d_call: .
clone_size: .
j_call: TRBJ2-7
v_call: TRBV11-2
cdr3_aa: CASGLNYEQYF
cdr3_nt: TGTGCCAGCGGACTTAACTACGAGCAGTACTTC

d_call: TRBD1
clone_size: .
j_call: TRBJ2-7
v_call: TRBV18
cdr3_aa: CASSVGQGRGFFYEQYF
cdr3_nt: TGTGCCAGCTCCGTCGGACAGGGCAGGGGCTTTTTTTACGAGCAGTACTTC

d_call: TRBD1
clone_size: .
j_call: TRBJ2-1
v_call: TRBV9
cdr3_aa: CASSAPGQGADEQFF
cdr3_nt: TGTGCCAGCAGCGCGCCGGGACAGGGGGCCGATGAGCAGTTCTTC

d_call: .
clone_size: .
j_call: TRBJ1-2
v_call: TRBV7-2
cdr3_aa: CASSLSVSNYGYTF
cdr3_nt: TGTGCCAGCAGCTTATCAGTTTCCAACTATGGCTACACCTTC

d_call: TRBD1
clone_size: .
j_call: TRBJ2-5
v_call: TRBV9
cdr3_aa: CASSVGTGGFQETQYF
cdr3_nt: TGTGCCAGCAGCGTAGGGACAGGGGGTTTCCAAGAGACCCAGTACTTC

d_call: .
clone_size: few
j_call: TRBJ2-7
v_call: TRBV5-8
cdr3_aa: CASSRPLDSAAYEQYF
cdr3_nt: TGTGCCAGCAGCCGACCCCTGGACAGCGCTGCTTACGAGCAGTACTTC

d_call: .
clone_size: .
j_call: TRBJ2-7
v_call: TRBV6-1
cdr3_aa: CASSAIQGYEQYF
cdr3_nt: TGTGCCAGCAGTGCCATTCAGGGGTACGAGCAGTACTTC

d_call: .
clone_size: .
j_call: TRBJ1-1
v_call: TRBV5-1
cdr3_aa: CASSLGQLMREAFF
cdr3_nt: TGCGCCAGCAGCTTGGGACAGTTAATGCGAGAAGCTTTCTTT

d_call: TRBD1
clone_size: .
j_call: TRBJ2-1
v_call: TRBV27
cdr3_aa: CASNPLGQGENEQFF
cdr3_nt: TGTGCCAGCAATCCCTTAGGACAGGGAGAGAATGAGCAGTTCTTC

d_call: TRBD1
clone_size: .
j_call: TRBJ2-3
v_call: TRBV19
cdr3_aa: CASSIPDRVLPASTDTQYF
cdr3_nt: TGTGCCAGTAGTATCCCGGACAGGGTACTCCCTGCTAGCACAGATACGCAGTATTTT

d_call: TRBD1
clone_size: .
j_call: TRBJ1-1
v_call: TRBV18
cdr3_aa: CASSPVGQMNTEAFF
cdr3_nt: TGTGCCAGCTCACCAGTGGGACAGATGAACACTGAAGCTTTCTTT

d_call: .
clone_size: .
j_call: TRBJ1-2
v_call: TRBV7-9
cdr3_aa: CASSLAGQNYGYTF
cdr3_nt: TGTGCCAGCAGCTTAGCGGGGCAGAATTATGGCTACACCTTC

d_call: .
clone_size: .
j_call: TRBJ2-3
v_call: TRBV11-1
cdr3_aa: CASSSGTSTDTQYF
cdr3_nt: TGTGCCAGCAGCTCTGGGACTAGCACAGATACGCAGTATTTT

d_call: .
clone_size: few
j_call: TRBJ1-1
v_call: TRBV27
cdr3_aa: CASSFKGMNTEAFF
cdr3_nt: TGTGCCAGCAGTTTCAAAGGAATGAACACTGAAGCTTTCTTT

d_call: .
clone_size: .
j_call: TRBJ2-5
v_call: TRBV13
cdr3_aa: CASSLGQDYIIQETQYF
cdr3_nt: TGTGCCAGCAGCTTAGGCCAAGACTATATTATCCAAGAGACCCAGTACTTC

d_call: TRBD1
clone_size: .
j_call: TRBJ1-1
v_call: TRBV2
cdr3_aa: CATYQGTGLLEAFF
cdr3_nt: TGTGCCACCTACCAAGGGACAGGGCTCCTTGAAGCTTTCTTT

d_call: .
clone_size: few
j_call: TRBJ2-7
v_call: TRBV19
cdr3_aa: CASSTPGLTYEQYF
cdr3_nt: TGTGCCAGTAGTACCCCGGGCCTCACCTACGAGCAGTACTTC

d_call: .
clone_size: .
j_call: TRBJ1-1
v_call: TRBV25-1
cdr3_aa: CASTLGGHRNTEAFF
cdr3_nt: TGTGCCAGCACCCTAGGGGGACATAGGAACACTGAAGCTTTCTTT

d_call: .
clone_size: .
j_call: TRBJ1-2
v_call: TRBV5-4
cdr3_aa: CASTPGTYGYTF
cdr3_nt: TGTGCCAGCACCCCCGGGACTTATGGCTACACCTTC

d_call: .
clone_size: .
j_call: TRBJ2-6
v_call: TRBV11-1
cdr3_aa: CASRQTRFSGANVLTF
cdr3_nt: TGTGCCAGCAGACAAACACGTTTCTCTGGGGCCAACGTCCTGACTTTC

d_call: .
clone_size: .
j_call: TRBJ1-2
v_call: TRBV6-5
cdr3_aa: CATSQGDGYTF
cdr3_nt: TGTGCCACCTCACAGGGTGATGGCTACACCTTC

d_call: .
clone_size: .
j_call: TRBJ2-3
v_call: TRBV7-9
cdr3_aa: CASSLVGDTQYF
cdr3_nt: TGTGCCAGCAGCTTAGTCGGAGATACGCAGTATTTT

d_call: TRBD1
clone_size: .
j_call: TRBJ1-1
v_call: TRBV18
cdr3_aa: CASSPQTGDLTEAFF
cdr3_nt: TGTGCCAGCTCACCGCAGACAGGGGACCTCACTGAAGCTTTCTTT

d_call: TRBD2
clone_size: .
j_call: TRBJ2-3
v_call: TRBV11-2
cdr3_aa: CASSSTSGSSTDTQYF
cdr3_nt: TGTGCCAGCAGCTCAACTAGCGGGAGTTCGACAGATACGCAGTATTTT

d_call: TRBD1
clone_size: .
j_call: TRBJ2-7
v_call: TRBV10-3
cdr3_aa: CAISYGQGDEQYF
cdr3_nt: TGTGCCATCAGCTACGGACAGGGCGACGAGCAGTACTTC

d_call: .
clone_size: few
j_call: TRBJ1-1
v_call: TRBV30
cdr3_aa: CAWSPRRGLNTEAFF
cdr3_nt: TGTGCCTGGAGTCCCCGGCGGGGATTGAACACTGAAGCTTTCTTT